Below, one T cell receptor beta chain is given with its context. The source of the sample is a study of technical replicates of blood from a handful of donors. The CDR3 is 13 amino acids. Germline CDR1 and CDR2: SGHTA and FQGNSA. V lost 2 bases, J lost 6 bases, and 9 bases lay in between. TCRdb's copy holds only in-frame clones and misses some; the assay was immunoSEQ multiplex PCR. The table includes 62,000 or so clones, about 87% detected once. The TCR sequence derives from a human donor in good health. Some clones in this sample may be carry-over from other donors' samples. The chain combines TRBV7-2 with TRBJ2-3; no clear D. Sequencing was carried out using PBMCs. CDR3 residues: CASSLPSFDTQYF. The CDR3 DNA sequence: TGTGCCAGCAGCTTACCGAGTTTTGATACGCAGTATTTT.